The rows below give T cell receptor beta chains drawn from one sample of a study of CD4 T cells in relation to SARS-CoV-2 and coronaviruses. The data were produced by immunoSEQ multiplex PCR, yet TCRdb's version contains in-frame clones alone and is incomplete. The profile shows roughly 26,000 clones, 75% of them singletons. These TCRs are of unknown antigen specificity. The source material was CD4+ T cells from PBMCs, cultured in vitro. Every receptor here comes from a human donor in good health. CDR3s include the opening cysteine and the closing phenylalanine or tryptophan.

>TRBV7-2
CASSWDKNNEQFF
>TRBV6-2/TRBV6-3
CASSYSWGTGYGYTF
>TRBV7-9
CASSLAWGTGELFF
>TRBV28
CASSPTRGLPTVNYGYTF
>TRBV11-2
CASSFSSWNTGELFF
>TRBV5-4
CASSTYRQGANTEAFF
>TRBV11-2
CASSRLGSARTDTQYF
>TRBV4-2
CASSQGRRDEQYF
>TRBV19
CASSIRDGPYEQYF
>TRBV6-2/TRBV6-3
CASSYTGSNQPQHF
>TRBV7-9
CASRDGQGLNSPLHF
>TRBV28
CASSFPGGIGSPLHF
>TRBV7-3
CASSPIAGGAYEQYF
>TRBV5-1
CASSRDGVTEAFF
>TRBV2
CASRGDGIYEQYF
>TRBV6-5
CASSYGLMNTEAFF
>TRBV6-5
CASLDLAGGNNEQFF
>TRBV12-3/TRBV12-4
CASSFAGYEQYF
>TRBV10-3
CAISETEPYSPLHF
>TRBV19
CASRESGTGGYNEQFF
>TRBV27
CASSLYHSNQPQHF
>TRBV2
CASSVSPTSREYQPQHF
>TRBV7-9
CASSQAGLENNEQFF
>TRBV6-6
CASSPRTGGYSPLHF
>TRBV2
CASRGTSGFSGSYEQYF
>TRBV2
CASSSTKANYGYTF
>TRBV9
CASSPQRVNTEAFF
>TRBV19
CASSIEGASGNTIYF
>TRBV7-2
CASRRTGGGTGELFF
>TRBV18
CASSPGTGGFQPQHF
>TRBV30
CAWTGTGFSRGTEAFF
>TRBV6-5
CASTTSGVNTGELFF
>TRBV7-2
CASSFLAGREYEQYF
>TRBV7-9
CASSLESDTQYF
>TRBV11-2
CASSPLPANGNTIYF
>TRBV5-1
CASSFGGNTGELFF
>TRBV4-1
CASSQGIQREAREQFF
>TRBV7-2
CASSLDRGTNSPLHF
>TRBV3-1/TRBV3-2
CASSPWDLDNEQFF
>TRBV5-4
CASSGGDRGHNSPLHF
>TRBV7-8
CASSLAPQGLDTQYF
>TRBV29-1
CSFRDSVYSGNTIYF
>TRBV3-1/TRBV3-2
CASSQRGTETQYF
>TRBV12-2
CASRLALGEAGGPYNEQFF
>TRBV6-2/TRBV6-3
CASSPDRGTGELFF
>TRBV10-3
CAIRTTSDFTYEQYF
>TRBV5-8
CASSGTSGNTIYF
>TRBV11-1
CASSLIRSGEQFF
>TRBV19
CASSTGGNEQFF